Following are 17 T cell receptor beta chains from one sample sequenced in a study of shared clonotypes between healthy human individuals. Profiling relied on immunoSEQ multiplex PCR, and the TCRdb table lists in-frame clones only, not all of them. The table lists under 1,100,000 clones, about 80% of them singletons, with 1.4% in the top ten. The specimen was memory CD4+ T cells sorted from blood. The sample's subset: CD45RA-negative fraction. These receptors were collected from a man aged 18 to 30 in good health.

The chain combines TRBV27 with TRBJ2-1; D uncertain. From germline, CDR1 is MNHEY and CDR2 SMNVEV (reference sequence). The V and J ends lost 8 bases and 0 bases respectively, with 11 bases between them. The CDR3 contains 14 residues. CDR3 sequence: CASSVRSSYNEQFF. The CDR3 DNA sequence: TGTGCCAGCTCGGTCAGGAGCTCCTACAATGAGCAGTTCTTC.

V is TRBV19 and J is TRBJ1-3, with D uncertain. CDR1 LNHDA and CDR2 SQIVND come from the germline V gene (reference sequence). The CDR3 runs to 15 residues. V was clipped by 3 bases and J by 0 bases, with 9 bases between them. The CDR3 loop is CASSIGGSSGNTIYF. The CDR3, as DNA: TGTGCCAGTAGTATTGGTGGGAGCTCTGGAAACACCATATATTTT.

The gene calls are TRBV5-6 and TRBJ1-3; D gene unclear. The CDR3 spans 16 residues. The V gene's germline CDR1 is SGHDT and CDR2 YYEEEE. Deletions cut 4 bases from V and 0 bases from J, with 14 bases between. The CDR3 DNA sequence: TGTGCCAGCAGCCCCTCTCCCACGGTCTCTGGAAACACCATATATTTT. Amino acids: CASSPSPTVSGNTIYF.

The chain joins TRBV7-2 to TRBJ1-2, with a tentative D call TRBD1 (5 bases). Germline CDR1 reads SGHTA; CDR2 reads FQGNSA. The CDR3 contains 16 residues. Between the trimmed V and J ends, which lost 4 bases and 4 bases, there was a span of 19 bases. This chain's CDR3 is CASSSRPDSGGYGYTF. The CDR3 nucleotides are TGTGCCAGCAGCTCACGTCCGGATTCGGGGGGCTATGGCTACACCTTC.

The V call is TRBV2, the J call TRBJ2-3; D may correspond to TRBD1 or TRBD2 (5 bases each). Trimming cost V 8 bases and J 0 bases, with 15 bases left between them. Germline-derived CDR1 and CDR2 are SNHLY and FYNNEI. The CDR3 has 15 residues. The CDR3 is CASRREGISTDTQYF. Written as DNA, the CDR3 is TGTGCCAGCCGTCGTGAGGGGATTAGCACAGATACGCAGTATTTT.

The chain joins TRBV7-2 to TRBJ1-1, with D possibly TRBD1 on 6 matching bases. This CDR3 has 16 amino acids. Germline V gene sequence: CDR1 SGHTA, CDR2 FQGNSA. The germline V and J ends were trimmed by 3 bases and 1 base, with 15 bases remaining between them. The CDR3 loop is CASSFMGAAGNTEAFF. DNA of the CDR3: TGTGCCAGCAGCTTCATGGGGGCGGCAGGGAACACTGAAGCTTTCTTT.

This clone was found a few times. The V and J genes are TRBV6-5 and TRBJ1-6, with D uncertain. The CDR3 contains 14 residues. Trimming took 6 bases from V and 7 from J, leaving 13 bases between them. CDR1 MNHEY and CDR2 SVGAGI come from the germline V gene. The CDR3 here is CASRNGVSNSPLHF. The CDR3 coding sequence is TGTGCCAGCAGGAACGGGGTTAGCAATTCACCCCTCCACTTT.

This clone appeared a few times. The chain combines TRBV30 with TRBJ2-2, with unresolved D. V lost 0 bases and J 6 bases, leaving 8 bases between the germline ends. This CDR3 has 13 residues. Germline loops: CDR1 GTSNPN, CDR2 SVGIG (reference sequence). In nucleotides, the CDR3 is TGTGCCTGGAGTGTACTCCTGTCCGGGGAGCTGTTTTTT. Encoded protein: CAWSVLLSGELFF.

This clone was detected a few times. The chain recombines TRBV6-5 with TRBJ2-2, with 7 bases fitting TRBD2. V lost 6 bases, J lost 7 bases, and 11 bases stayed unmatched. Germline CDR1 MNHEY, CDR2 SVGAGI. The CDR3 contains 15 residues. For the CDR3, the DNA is TGTGCCAGCAGCCCCTTAGGGGAGGGCAACGGGGAGCTGTTTTTT. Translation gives CASSPLGEGNGELFF.

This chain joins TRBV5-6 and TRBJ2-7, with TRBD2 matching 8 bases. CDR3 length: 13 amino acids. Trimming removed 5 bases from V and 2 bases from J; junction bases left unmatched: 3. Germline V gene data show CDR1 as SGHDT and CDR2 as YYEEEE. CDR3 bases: TGTGCCAGCAGTCGGGGGGGACCCTACGAGCAGTACTTC. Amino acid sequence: CASSRGGPYEQYF.

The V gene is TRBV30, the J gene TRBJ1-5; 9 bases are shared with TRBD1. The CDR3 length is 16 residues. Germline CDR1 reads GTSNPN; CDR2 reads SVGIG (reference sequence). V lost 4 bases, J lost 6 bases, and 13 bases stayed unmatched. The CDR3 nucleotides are TGTGCCTGGACCCTCACGGGACAGGGCAACAGTCAGCCCCAGCATTTT. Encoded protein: CAWTLTGQGNSQPQHF.

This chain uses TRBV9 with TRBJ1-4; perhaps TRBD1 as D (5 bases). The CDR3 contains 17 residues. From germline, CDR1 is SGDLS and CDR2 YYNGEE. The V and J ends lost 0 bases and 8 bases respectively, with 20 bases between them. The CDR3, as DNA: TGTGCCAGCAGCGTAGGGGACGGCGGCCCAGGTGGGGAAAAACTGTTTTTT. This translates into CASSVGDGGPGGEKLFF.

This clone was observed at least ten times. CDR3: CASSEVGGEILPLHF. The CDR3, as DNA: TGCGCCAGCAGTGAGGTAGGGGGAGAAATTTTACCCCTCCACTTT. This chain connects TRBV10-2 to TRBJ1-6, with a weak D call TRBD1 (6 bases). The CDR3 runs to 15 residues. V lost 2 bases to trimming and J lost 12 bases, with 17 bases between them. Per germline, CDR1 WSHSY and CDR2 SAAADI.

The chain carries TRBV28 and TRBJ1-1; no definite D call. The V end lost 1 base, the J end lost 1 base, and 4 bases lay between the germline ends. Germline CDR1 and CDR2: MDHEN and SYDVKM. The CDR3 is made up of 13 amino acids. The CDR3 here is CASSLYGNTEAFF. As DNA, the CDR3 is TGTGCCAGCAGTTTATACGGGAACACTGAAGCTTTCTTT. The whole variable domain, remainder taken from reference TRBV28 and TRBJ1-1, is DVKVTQSSRYLVKRTGEKVFLECVQDMDHENMFWYRQDPGLGLRLIYFSYDVKMKEKGDIPEGYSVSREKKERFSLILESASTNQTSMYLCASSLYGNTEAFFGQGTRLTVV.

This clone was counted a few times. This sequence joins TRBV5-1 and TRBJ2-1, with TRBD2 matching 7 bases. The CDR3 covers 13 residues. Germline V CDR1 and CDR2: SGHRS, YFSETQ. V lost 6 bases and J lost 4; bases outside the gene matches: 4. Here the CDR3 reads CASTISGYNEQFF. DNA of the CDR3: TGCGCCAGCACCATTAGCGGGTACAATGAGCAGTTCTTC.

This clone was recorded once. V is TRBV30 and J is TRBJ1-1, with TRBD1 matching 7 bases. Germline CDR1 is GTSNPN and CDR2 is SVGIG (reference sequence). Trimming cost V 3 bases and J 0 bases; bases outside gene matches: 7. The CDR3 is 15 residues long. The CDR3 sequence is CAWRPGQRMNTEAFF. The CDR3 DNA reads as TGTGCCTGGAGGCCGGGACAGCGAATGAACACTGAAGCTTTCTTT.

CDR3 loop: CAISERWENEQFF. The CDR3 region has the DNA TGTGCCATCAGTGAAAGGTGGGAAAATGAGCAGTTCTTC. J is TRBJ2-1 and V is TRBV10-3; unclear D gene. With 3 bases removed from V and 7 bases from J, the gap between germline ends came to 10 bases. Germline CDR1 reads ENHRY; CDR2 reads SYGVKD. The length of the CDR3 is 13 residues.